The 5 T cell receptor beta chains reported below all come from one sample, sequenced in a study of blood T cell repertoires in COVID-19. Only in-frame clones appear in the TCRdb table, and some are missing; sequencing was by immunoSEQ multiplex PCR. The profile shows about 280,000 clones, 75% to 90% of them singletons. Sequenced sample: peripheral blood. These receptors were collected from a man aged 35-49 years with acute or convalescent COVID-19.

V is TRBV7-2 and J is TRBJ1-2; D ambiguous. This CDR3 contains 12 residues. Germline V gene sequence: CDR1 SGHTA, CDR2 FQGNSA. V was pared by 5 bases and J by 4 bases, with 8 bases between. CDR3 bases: TGTGCCAGCAGCCTCCGGAGCTATGGCTACACCTTC. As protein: CASSLRSYGYTF.

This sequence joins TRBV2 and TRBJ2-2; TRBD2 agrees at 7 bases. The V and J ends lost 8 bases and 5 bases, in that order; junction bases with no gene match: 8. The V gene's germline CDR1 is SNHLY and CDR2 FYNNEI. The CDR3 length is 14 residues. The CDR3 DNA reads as TGTGCCAGCGAAAGGAACGGGGGGACCGGGGAGCTGTTTTTT. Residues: CASERNGGTGELFF.

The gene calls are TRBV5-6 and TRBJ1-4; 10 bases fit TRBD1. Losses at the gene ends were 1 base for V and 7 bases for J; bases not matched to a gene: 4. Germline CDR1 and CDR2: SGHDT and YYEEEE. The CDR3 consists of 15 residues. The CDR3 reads CASSLLGQGSEKLFF. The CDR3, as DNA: TGTGCCAGCAGCTTGCTGGGACAGGGGAGTGAAAAACTGTTTTTT.

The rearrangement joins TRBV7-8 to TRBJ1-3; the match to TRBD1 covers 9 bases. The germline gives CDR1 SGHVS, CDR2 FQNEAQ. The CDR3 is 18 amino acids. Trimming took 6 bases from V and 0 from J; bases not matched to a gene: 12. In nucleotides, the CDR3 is TGTGCCAGCAGTATAACAGGGGGCAACCGGTTCTCTGGAAACACCATATATTTT. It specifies CASSITGGNRFSGNTIYF.

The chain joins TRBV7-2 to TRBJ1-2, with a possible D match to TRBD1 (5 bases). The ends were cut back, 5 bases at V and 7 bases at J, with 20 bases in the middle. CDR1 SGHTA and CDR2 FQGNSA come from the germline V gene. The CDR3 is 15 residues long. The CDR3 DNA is TGTGCCAGCAGCCCCTGGGGCAGCCACATGTCTGGCTACACCTTC. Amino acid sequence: CASSPWGSHMSGYTF.